These 11 T cell receptor beta chains originate from one sample sequenced in a study of OX40 agonist ivuxolimab in advanced cancers. Using immunoSEQ multiplex PCR, the repertoire was profiled, and TCRdb retains in-frame clones only, with some absent. The table has roughly 90,000 clones, about 90% seen once. This material consisted of CD4+ or CD8+ T cells sorted from blood, taken in a trial of the OX40 agonist ivuxolimab. The receptors were gathered from an adult with an advanced solid tumor such as melanoma, head and neck, liver or kidney cancer.

This clone was detected only once. V gene TRBV7-3 combines with J gene TRBJ2-2, with no clear D. CDR3 size: 12 residues. The ends were cut back, 4 bases at V and 8 bases at J, with 8 bases in the middle. The germline gives CDR1 SGHTA, CDR2 FQGTGA. The CDR3 sequence is CASSSPRGELFF. The DNA of the CDR3 is TGTGCCAGCAGCTCCCCGCGGGGGGAGCTGTTTTTT.

This chain links TRBV30 with TRBJ1-5, with no clear D. From germline, CDR1 is GTSNPN and CDR2 SVGIG (reference sequence). The CDR3 spans 13 residues. Deletions cut 0 bases from V and 4 bases from J, with 7 bases between. CDR3 sequence reads: CAWSVMRNQPQHF. CDR3 nucleotide sequence: TGTGCCTGGAGTGTTATGAGGAATCAGCCCCAGCATTTT.

V usage is TRBV4-1 and J usage is TRBJ2-5; 10 bases match TRBD2. CDR1 is MGHRA and CDR2 is YSYEKL in the germline V gene. The V segment lost 1 base and the J segment 4 bases; nucleotides outside the gene matches: 15. The CDR3 runs 19 residues. CDR3 sequence reads: CASSQVVSSGRKGAETQYF. DNA of the CDR3: TGCGCCAGCAGCCAAGTGGTGTCTAGCGGGAGAAAGGGGGCAGAGACCCAGTACTTC.

V is TRBV9 and J is TRBJ2-1, with TRBD2 matching over 12 bases. The junction had 5 bases not matched to a gene; V was cut back by 3 bases and J by 4 bases. The length of the CDR3 is 16 residues. Per the germline V gene, CDR1 is SGDLS and CDR2 is YYNGEE. CDR3 nucleotide sequence: TGTGCCAGCAGCGCTCGGACTAGCGGGACGTACAATGAGCAGTTCTTC. The encoded protein is CASSARTSGTYNEQFF.

V usage is TRBV6-1 and J usage is TRBJ2-5; TRBD1 might be the D (6 bases). Looked up from germline, CDR1 is MNHNS and CDR2 is SASEGT. Trimming left V 4 bases short and J 2 bases short, with 14 bases between. The CDR3 is 15 amino acids. The CDR3 loop is CASSASHRVQETQYF. CDR3 nucleotides: TGTGCCAGCAGTGCCTCCCACAGGGTTCAAGAGACCCAGTACTTC.

This sequence joins TRBV28 and TRBJ2-3; 8 bases are shared with TRBD2. Germline V CDR1 and CDR2: MDHEN, SYDVKM. V shed 1 base and J 5 bases; nucleotides not matched to a gene: 8. The CDR3 spans 16 residues. The CDR3 nucleotides read TGTGCCAGCAGTTTATTCGGCGGGAGCGGGGGAGATACGCAGTATTTT. It encodes CASSLFGGSGGDTQYF.

The chain employs TRBV5-4 and TRBJ2-3, with 9 bases lining up with TRBD2. Germline values: CDR1 SGHNT, CDR2 YYREEE (reference sequence). This CDR3 spans 14 amino acids. V shed 9 bases and J 4 bases; nucleotides not matched to a gene: 9. CDR3 sequence (DNA): TGTGCCACCAAACATAGCGGGGGCGCAGATACGCAGTATTTT. Amino acid sequence: CATKHSGGADTQYF. Full variable domain (remainder filled in from reference TRBV5-4 and TRBJ2-3): ETGVTQSPTHLIKTRGQQVTLRCSSQSGHNTVSWYQQALGQGPQFIFQYYREEENGRGNFPPRFSGLQFPNYSSELNVNALELDDSALYLCATKHSGGADTQYFGPGTRLTVL.

This clone was observed once. The chain has TRBV11-3 and TRBJ1-2; 10 bases agree with TRBD1. The J segment lost 7 bases and the V segment lost 4 bases, leaving 6 bases of the junction unmatched. The CDR3 consists of 14 residues. In germline, CDR1 is SGHNT, CDR2 YENEEA. CDR3 sequence reads: CASSSRQGAIGYTF. The CDR3 coding sequence is TGTGCCAGCAGCTCCCGACAGGGGGCAATTGGCTACACCTTC.

This chain links TRBV11-3 with TRBJ2-1; the D gene is possibly TRBD2 (6 bases). Germline assignment: CDR1 SGHNT and CDR2 YENEEA. The V and J ends lost 5 bases and 6 bases respectively, with 29 bases between them. The CDR3 contains 19 residues. Here the CDR3 reads CASSPYLVVDGSVFNEQFF. CDR3 in DNA: TGTGCCAGCAGCCCGTACCTCGTGGTTGACGGGAGTGTCTTCAATGAGCAGTTCTTC.

The rearrangement uses TRBV20-1 and TRBJ2-1; D remains ambiguous. Germline CDR1 is DFQATT and CDR2 is SNEGSKA (reference sequence). V gave up 6 bases and J gave up 5 bases, with 8 bases separating them. The CDR3 totals 11 residues. The CDR3 loop is CSAAIHNEQFF. The CDR3 bases are TGCAGTGCCGCAATTCACAATGAGCAGTTCTTC.

The chain joins TRBV10-3 to TRBJ2-5, with 7 nucleotides matching TRBD1. The CDR3 is 13 amino acids. Trimming removed 10 bases from V and 1 base from J; junction bases left unmatched: 6. Germline CDR1 is ENHRY and CDR2 is SYGVKD. The CDR3: CATVGDSQETQYF. In DNA form, the CDR3 reads TGTGCCACCGTGGGGGACAGCCAAGAGACCCAGTACTTC.